This T cell receptor beta chain was captured by sequencing in a study of early T cells in non-severe SARS-CoV-2 infection. As for the study in general: The authors sequenced bulk RNA from unsorted whole blood, leaving chains unpaired.

Germline CDR1 is DFQATT and CDR2 is SNEGSKA (reference sequence). The V end lost 0 bases, the J end lost 6 bases, and 9 bases lay between the germline ends. This CDR3 contains 13 residues. Study conclusions and caveats: In VDJdb matching, anti-spike CD8 responses were favored while private and CD4 specificities went missing.

Individual cDNA molecules were tagged with unique molecular identifiers, the study reported. MiXCR was run by TCRdb on the 5' RACE reads, yielding one entry per CDR3 protein. The sample has 90,000 to 120,000 distinct CDR3 sequences, over 8.5% seen once. This clonotype showed up many times. No antigen is known for it. Sequencing was performed on whole blood. The chain uses TRBV20-1 and TRBJ1-3; no firm D call. This receptor was obtained from an adult who was a healthcare worker with PCR-confirmed SARS-CoV-2 infection or an uninfected control (not recorded which). The CDR3 bases are TGCAGTGCTAGAGATTCCGTTGTAAACACCATATATTTT. Amino acids: CSARDSVVNTIYF.